This T cell receptor (beta chain) is from a study of shared clonotypes between healthy human individuals. Overall study context: Each donor had three CD4 naive, three CD4 memory, two CD8 naive and one CD8 memory plate.

Findings and caveats of the study: Few donors limited the genetic and exposure-history diversity represented. Donor clonotype sharing was expected to depend on sequencing depth. Rarefaction exposed incomplete sorted-subset sequencing despite large depth.

A note on this clone: No antigen is known for it.

Method: immunoSEQ multiplex PCR; TCRdb's copy keeps in-frame clones and lacks some. The sample includes fewer than 350,000 clones, 87% seen only once; the top ten take roughly 17%. The CDR3 consists of 17 residues. Germline CDR1 and CDR2: MDHEN and SYDVKM. Trimming took off 5 bases at V and 2 bases at J, with 22 bases between the two ends. V is TRBV28 and J is TRBJ2-7; either TRBD1 or TRBD2 may supply D (5 bases each). Sequenced: memory CD8+ T cells sorted from blood. Stated subset: CD45RO+ cells pooled with CCR7-negative TemRA cells. This receptor was taken from a man between 18 and 35 years old in good health. The CDR3 DNA reads as TGTGCCAGCAGTACCACCCGGGACGTCCATCCCCCCTACGAGCAGTACTTC. Translated, it gives CASSTTRDVHPPYEQYF.